The T cell receptor beta chain under discussion was sequenced for a study of control samples from healthy donors and cancer patients. The CDR3 is 14 amino acids. Germline CDR1 is GTSNPN and CDR2 is SVGIG (reference sequence). Trimming took off 0 bases at V and 6 bases at J, with 14 bases between the two ends. Profiling relied on immunoSEQ multiplex PCR, and the TCRdb table lists in-frame clones only, not all of them. The data contain some 150,000 clones, approximately 93% of them singletons. Sequenced: blood. The TCR sequence derives from a man in his forties in good health. This chain joins TRBV30 and TRBJ1-2; possible D gene TRBD1, 5 bases. The CDR3 region is CAWSVSQGLNGYTF. The CDR3 bases are TGTGCCTGGAGTGTATCCCAGGGTCTAAATGGCTACACCTTC.